The 16 T cell receptor beta chains below come from one sample, sequenced in a study of T cells after yellow fever vaccination. Via MiXCR, TCRdb re-called the 5' RACE reads, giving one row per CDR3 protein. Among 150,000 or so distinct CDR3 sequences, 6.5% to 8.5% were seen once, and the ten largest hold 2.5% to 3%. Here the sequenced sample was CD4+ T cells sorted from PBMCs, taken around 5 days after the first yellow fever vaccination. These receptors were collected from a man between 18 and 29 years old who received the YFV17D yellow fever vaccine.

V gene TRBV6-2 or TRBV6-3 combines with J gene TRBJ2-1, with 9 bases lining up with TRBD2. CDR3 length: 16 residues. Trimming removed 2 bases from V and 6 bases from J; junction bases left unmatched: 8. The germline gives CDR1 MNHEY, CDR2 SVGEGT. For the CDR3, the DNA is TGTGCCAGCAGTTACAGGGTTAGCGGGGGCCCCAATGAGCAGTTCTTC. Its translation is CASSYRVSGGPNEQFF.

This clonotype has just a few counts. The chain is built from TRBV11-3 and TRBJ2-3; 15 bases fit TRBD2. CDR1 SGHNT and CDR2 YENEEA come from the germline V gene. The CDR3 has 17 residues. V shed 5 bases, J shed 4 bases, and the junction held 7 bases outside the gene matches. The CDR3 DNA follows: TGTGCCAGCAGCCTCGGGACTAGCGGGGGGCCCGCAGATACGCAGTATTTT. It is translated as CASSLGTSGGPADTQYF. Supplemented by reference TRBV11-3 and TRBJ2-3, the full variable domain reads EAGVVQSPRYKIIEKKQPVAFWCNPISGHNTLYWYLQNLGQGPELLIRYENEEAVDDSQLPKDRFSAERLKGVDSTLKIQPAELGDSAVYLCASSLGTSGGPADTQYFGPGTRLTVL.

This clonotype was picked up a small number of times. This chain links TRBV28 with TRBJ2-7, with 8 bases lining up with TRBD1. The CDR3 contains 16 residues. V trimming: 3 bases; J trimming: 5 bases; junction bases outside the gene matches: 12. Germline V gene data show CDR1 as MDHEN and CDR2 as SYDVKM. CDR3 coding DNA: TGTGCCAGCAGTTTCGGGCAGGGGGCGATGCGGAACGAGCAGTACGTC. Protein: CASSFGQGAMRNEQYV.

In this sample, this clonotype turned up many times. The chain uses TRBV3-1 and TRBJ1-2; D might be TRBD1 (5 bases). This CDR3 region has 16 residues. Germline V gene lookup returns CDR1 LGHDT and CDR2 YNNKEL (reference sequence). The V end was cut by 3 bases, the J end by 4 bases, with 18 bases between. The CDR3 loop is CASSHQSRDDRYGYTF. CDR3 nucleotides: TGTGCCAGCAGCCATCAATCCCGGGACGATCGCTATGGCTACACCTTC.

Notes on this clonotype: A single base separates this from a much larger clone, so it may be a read error. The V and J genes are TRBV6-5 and TRBJ2-6; D is ambiguous. Germline lookup yields CDR1 MNHEY and CDR2 SVGAGI. CDR3 length equals 15 residues. CDR3 amino acids: CASGYVGTGANVLTF. The DNA for the CDR3 is TGTGCCAGCGGTTACGTGGGGACTGGGGCCAACGTCCTGACTTTC.

Ten or more counts support this clonotype. The rearrangement links TRBV3-1 to TRBJ1-3; unclear D gene. This CDR3 contains 13 residues. The ends were cut back, 0 bases at V and 4 bases at J, with 4 bases in the middle. In germline, CDR1 is LGHDT, CDR2 YNNKEL (reference sequence). Here the CDR3 reads CASSQDRGNTIYF. As DNA, the CDR3 is TGTGCCAGCAGCCAAGACAGAGGAAACACCATATATTTT.

This clonotype was seen a few times. The J gene is TRBJ1-1, the V gene TRBV7-2, with a tentative D call TRBD1 (6 bases). Trimming cost V 2 bases and J 3 bases, with 13 bases left between them. CDR3 length: 15 residues. Looked up from germline, CDR1 is SGHTA and CDR2 is FQGNSA. CDR3 amino acids: CASSLTGRGYTEAFF. The CDR3 region has the DNA TGTGCCAGCAGCTTAACGGGCAGGGGATACACTGAAGCTTTCTTT.

The rearrangement joins TRBV5-1 to TRBJ2-1; 10 bases are shared with TRBD1. Unmatched junction bases numbered 5, after V lost 4 bases and J lost 7 bases. This CDR3 comprises 14 residues. Germline V gene lookup returns CDR1 SGHRS and CDR2 YFSETQ. CDR3 DNA sequence: TGCGCCAGCAGCCAGGGACAGGGGTTAAATGAGCAGTTCTTC. This sequence encodes CASSQGQGLNEQFF.

This clonotype was found many times. The chain couples TRBV20-1 to TRBJ2-3; the match to TRBD2 covers 7 bases. CDR3 length: 16 residues. The V gene end was trimmed by 5 bases and the J gene end by 2 bases; junction bases not matched to a gene: 13. Germline V gene sequence: CDR1 DFQATT, CDR2 SNEGSKA (reference sequence). The CDR3 here is CSAPSPLASPTDTQYF. Written as DNA, the CDR3 is TGCAGTGCTCCCAGTCCACTAGCGAGCCCCACAGATACGCAGTATTTT.

This clonotype was found many times. The rearrangement joins TRBV10-3 to TRBJ2-1; TRBD2 matches 8 bases. The CDR3 is 14 amino acids. V shed 6 bases and J 5 bases; nucleotides not matched to a gene: 6. The germline CDR1 and CDR2 sequences are ENHRY and SYGVKD. The CDR3 spells CAIRGTRGDNEQFF. The CDR3 nucleotides are TGTGCCATCAGAGGGACTAGGGGAGACAATGAGCAGTTCTTC.

In this sample, this clonotype turned up a few times. The junction does not match germline at one end; this may be a read error. The chain uses TRBV18 and TRBJ2-5, with 10 bases matching TRBD2. CDR1 and CDR2 (germline): KGHSH, LQKENI. This CDR3 comprises 15 residues. This CDR3 reads CASSPRTSGQETQYF. The CDR3 region has the DNA TGTGCCAGCTCGCCACGGACTAGCGGACAAGAGACCCAGTACTTC.

This clonotype was observed a few times. This chain joins TRBV7-3 and TRBJ2-3; 11 nucleotides align to TRBD2. The length of the CDR3 is 17 residues. Trimming took 4 bases from V and 2 from J; bases not matched to a gene: 8. CDR1 is SGHTA, CDR2 FQGTGA, per germline. The CDR3 bases are TGTGCCAGCAGCTCCCCCGGGACTAGCGGTTCCACAGATACGCAGTATTTT. The encoded protein is CASSSPGTSGSTDTQYF.

This clonotype showed up many times. The chain links TRBV7-9 to TRBJ1-2, with TRBD1 matching over 7 bases. J was trimmed by 4 bases and V by 5 bases; bases with no gene match: 4. This CDR3 region has 13 residues. Germline loops: CDR1 SEHNR, CDR2 FQNEAQ (reference sequence). The DNA of the CDR3 is TGTGCCAGCAGCCAACAGGGGTTCTATGGCTACACCTTC. It codes for CASSQQGFYGYTF.

This clonotype was detected ten times or more. The rearrangement uses TRBV5-6 and TRBJ2-1; TRBD2 matches 13 bases. V lost 4 bases to trimming and J lost 5 bases; unmatched junction nucleotides: 3. The CDR3 consists of 15 residues. The germline CDR1 and CDR2 sequences are SGHDT and YYEEEE. CDR3 in amino acids: CASSQLAGGNNEQFF. The CDR3 nucleotides are TGTGCCAGCAGCCAACTAGCGGGGGGGAACAATGAGCAGTTCTTC.

Many counts were recorded for this clonotype. The chain recombines TRBV7-2 with TRBJ1-2, with 7 bases matching TRBD1. The CDR3 runs to 15 residues. V dropped 5 bases and J dropped 1; count of bases not matched to a gene: 7. Germline CDR1 is SGHTA and CDR2 is FQGNSA. The CDR3 DNA reads TGTGCCAGCAGCCCGCGGGACAGCCGTAACTATGGCTACACCTTC. Protein sequence: CASSPRDSRNYGYTF.

Turning to this clonotype: A much larger clone lies a single base off, so this may be a read error. The chain recombines TRBV7-9 with TRBJ2-5; the match to TRBD1 covers 7 bases. The CDR3 has 13 residues. Germline V gene lookup returns CDR1 SEHNR and CDR2 FQNEAQ (reference sequence). Here the CDR3 DNA reads TGTGCCAGCAGCCAAGGGACAGTAGAGTCCCAGTACTTC. Protein: CASSQGTVESQYF. The entire variable domain, with the rest obtained from reference TRBV7-9 and TRBJ2-5, is as follows: DTGVSQNPRHKITKRGQNVTFRCDPISEHNRLYWYRQTLGQGPEFLTYFQNEAQLEKSRLLSDRFSAERPKGSFSTLEIQRTEQGDSAMYLCASSQGTVESQYFGPGTRLLVL.